This record looks at one T cell receptor (beta chain) sequence and its context. These data come from a study of blood T cell repertoires in COVID-19. Study details: Acute and convalescent COVID-19 samples came from the United States, Italy and Spain. Nucleic acid was either cDNA or gDNA, and it came from T cells, B-cell-depleted T cells, or PBMCs.

Per the original data handling: Amplified reference gene primers provided the basis for estimating nucleated cell counts. TCRdb keeps only in-frame clones here, not all; method: immunoSEQ multiplex PCR. The V and J calls and the clone size are those of that table, but D and trimming were determined from the DNA. This sample carries more than 300,000 clones, roughly nine tenths of them seen once, and the ten largest clones take about 0.78%. The ends were cut back, 5 bases at V and 0 bases at J, with 13 bases in the middle. The V gene's germline CDR1 is SEHNR and CDR2 FQNEAQ (reference sequence). The CDR3 contains 15 residues.

Sequencing input: PBMCs or T cells enriched from blood (not recorded which). The sequence was obtained from a woman between 40 and 55 years old who had been exposed to COVID-19. The V and J genes are TRBV7-9 and TRBJ1-1; the D is unclear. CDR3 loop: CASSPPRGVNTEAFF. The CDR3 DNA follows: TGTGCCAGCAGCCCCCCACGAGGAGTGAACACTGAAGCTTTCTTT. Filled out from reference TRBV7-9 and TRBJ1-1, the complete variable domain reads DTGVSQNPRHKITKRGQNVTFRCDPISEHNRLYWYRQTLGQGPEFLTYFQNEAQLEKSRLLSDRFSAERPKGSFSTLEIQRTEQGDSAMYLCASSPPRGVNTEAFFGQGTRLTVV.